This TCR beta chain was documented in a study of identical twins. The study, taken as a whole, reports: Within twin pairs, the out-of-frame alpha sequences they shared showed excess low generation probability.

TCRdb analysed the 5' RACE reads with MiXCR anew, one entry per CDR3 protein. The profile shows around 490,000 distinct CDR3 sequences, 13% to 15% of them singletons. The CDR3 sequence is 15 residues long. V dropped 1 base and J dropped 7 bases, with 17 bases sitting between them. CDR1 is SGHAT, CDR2 FQNNGV, per germline. This clonotype was counted only a few times. Its cognate antigen is unknown. These data also featured in a second study, about yellow fever vaccine responses in identical twins.

The sequence derives from a young woman in good health. This sequence joins TRBV11-2 and TRBJ2-7, with D hard to call. Sequenced sample: CD4+ T cells sorted from blood. CDR3 in DNA: TGTGCCAGCAGCTTAGGCGAGGTATACGACGGAGAGCAGTACTTC. Its translation is CASSLGEVYDGEQYF.